This T cell receptor (beta chain) was sequenced in a study of CD8 T cells in ankylosing spondylitis. Broader study findings: According to the report, clones linked to the disease were significantly enriched in matched synovial fluid samples taken from ankylosing spondylitis patients. For ankylosing spondylitis blood, a TCR beta motif of roughly 8 highly homologous variants appeared characteristic. Before this, some motif variants had been reported in reactive arthritis synovial fluid and blood. Clones that were linked to disease were CD8+ and were relatively rare in peripheral blood.

Via MiXCR, TCRdb re-called the 5' RACE reads, giving one row per CDR3 protein. This sample yields over 400,000 distinct CDR3 sequences, of which around 26% are seen a single time; 0.89% belongs to the top ten. In the case of this clonotype: Its specificity is not known.

V lost 6 bases and J lost 8, with 20 bases in between. Germline V gene sequence: CDR1 MNHEY, CDR2 SMNVEV (reference sequence). This CDR3 has 15 amino acids. This chain links TRBV27 with TRBJ2-1, with D possibly called TRBD1 or TRBD2 (6 bases each). This sequence was found in a male donor with ankylosing spondylitis. The source material was blood, either unsorted or a sorted T cell fraction (not recorded which). CDR3 loop: CASREPSTGGHEQFF. The DNA for the CDR3 is TGTGCCAGCAGGGAGCCTTCGACAGGAGGGCATGAGCAGTTCTTC.